This T cell receptor beta chain appears in the sequencing data of a study of OX40 agonist ivuxolimab in advanced cancers. V dropped 7 bases and J dropped 0 bases, with 13 bases sitting between them. Germline values: CDR1 SQVTM, CDR2 ANQGSEA. The CDR3 has 14 amino acids. Sequencing used immunoSEQ multiplex PCR; TCRdb keeps in-frame clones, though not all of them. The table includes about 83,000 clones, about 88% detected once. This chain uses TRBV29-1 with TRBJ1-5, with D possibly being TRBD1 (6 bases). The sequence was obtained from an adult with an advanced solid tumor such as melanoma, head and neck, liver or kidney cancer. The sequenced sample was CD4+ or CD8+ T cells sorted from blood, obtained in a trial of the OX40 agonist ivuxolimab. This chain's CDR3 is CSATGTSSNQPQHF. The DNA for the CDR3 is TGCAGCGCCACCGGGACATCTAGCAATCAGCCCCAGCATTTT. Complete variable domain (other parts from reference TRBV29-1 and TRBJ1-5): SAVISQKPSRDICQRGTSLTIQCQVDSQVTMMFWYRQQPGQSLTLIATANQGSEATYESGFVIDKFPISRPNLTFSTLTVSNMSPEDSSIYLCSATGTSSNQPQHFGDGTRLSIL.